This T cell receptor (beta chain) was captured by sequencing in a study of blood T cell repertoires in COVID-19. Across under 25 US areas, participants ranged in age from 18 to 89 years. Two consecutive negative NP/OP PCR tests, clearance, or resolved symptoms defined Cohort 3 recovery. Looked up from germline, CDR1 is SEHNR and CDR2 is FQNEAQ (reference sequence). Trimming pared 1 base from V and 3 bases from J, leaving 12 bases between. The CDR3 has 15 residues. Under the authors' procedure: Reference gene primer amplification in the assay estimated nucleated cell counts. Sequenced by immunoSEQ multiplex PCR; TCRdb stores in-frame clones only, minus some. That table furnishes V, J and clone size, whereas the DNA furnished D and trimming. The sample holds around 250,000 clones; approximately 84% are singletons and the top ten take over 14%.

The source is a man in his forties who had recovered from COVID-19. The sequenced material came from PBMCs or T cells enriched from blood (not recorded which). This chain uses TRBV7-9 with TRBJ1-1; maybe TRBD1 (5 bases). The CDR3 is CASSLGGAGYTEAFF. DNA for the CDR3: TGTGCCAGCAGCTTAGGGGGCGCAGGGTACACTGAAGCTTTCTTT.